Listed below are T cell receptor beta chains from one sample, sequenced in a study of siplizumab effects on memory and regulatory T cells. Sequencing was performed with immunoSEQ multiplex PCR; in TCRdb, only in-frame clones are kept and a portion is missing. The sample has under 100,000 clones, about 87% seen once. The sample consisted of Tregs sorted from blood. The receptors derive from a human donor in good health. The CDR3 runs from the conserved cysteine through the conserved F or W. Fields, in order: clone size, D gene, V gene, J gene, CDR3 DNA, CDR3 protein. A D gene is named only where the DNA matches it firmly. Not every row has a clone size; where given, it reads once, few, many or a size class.

>few|NA|TRBV7-3|TRBJ1-1
TGTGCCAGCAGCTTAAGGCAGAACACTGAAGCTTTCTTT
CASSLRQNTEAFF
>NA|NA|TRBV4-3|TRBJ2-3
TGCGCCAGCAGCGTGACAACTAGCACAGATACGCAGTATTTT
CASSVTTSTDTQYF
>few|NA|TRBV5-1|TRBJ2-1
TGCGCCAGCAGCTTATGGGACATTCGAGACAGGCAGTTCTTC
CASSLWDIRDRQFF
>NA|NA|TRBV27|TRBJ2-5
TGTGCCAGCAGCCCCGTCGACTACACGCAAGAGACCCAGTACTTC
CASSPVDYTQETQYF
>NA|TRBD1|TRBV28|TRBJ1-1
TGTGCCAGCAGTCCCACGTTGCGGACAGGGAGCACTGAAGCTTTCTTT
CASSPTLRTGSTEAFF
>few|NA|TRBV6-1|TRBJ1-5
TGTGCCAGCATGTTGAACCACCCCTTTGGTCAGCCCCAGCATTTT
CASMLNHPFGQPQHF
>NA|NA|TRBV6-5|TRBJ2-7
TGTGCCAGCCAGGACAGAACGGGTCAGCAGTACTTC
CASQDRTGQQYF
>NA|TRBD1|TRBV29-1|TRBJ2-2
TGCAGCGCCCTGGACAGGGTCGACACCGGGGAGCTGTTTTTT
CSALDRVDTGELFF
>NA|NA|TRBV5-1|TRBJ1-3
TGCGCCAGCAGCTTGAAAAAAGATCGGGGTAAGGGCAGGGCTGGAAACACCATATATTTT
CASSLKKDRGKGRAGNTIYF
>NA|TRBD1|TRBV18|TRBJ2-3
TGTGCCAGCCGACAGGGTCTCACAGATACGCAGTATTTT
CASRQGLTDTQYF
>once|TRBD1|TRBV30|TRBJ2-3
TGTGCCTGGTCGGACAGGGGCACAGATACGCAGTATTTT
CAWSDRGTDTQYF
>NA|NA|TRBV5-4|TRBJ2-1
TGTGCCAGCAGTCCCAGCTCGGGGGCAACCTACAATGAGCAGTTCTTC
CASSPSSGATYNEQFF
>NA|NA|TRBV4-1|TRBJ2-4
TGCGCCAGCAGCCAAGGGCCATTGGGGGCCAAAAACATTCAGTACTTC
CASSQGPLGAKNIQYF
>NA|NA|TRBV6-5|TRBJ1-4
TGTGCCAGCAGTTTGACCGCAACTAATGAAAAACTGTTTTTT
CASSLTATNEKLFF
>NA|NA|TRBV5-8|TRBJ2-7
TGTGCCAGCAGCCGCCGTGGATGGGACGACGAGCAGTACTTC
CASSRRGWDDEQYF
>NA|NA|TRBV4-1|TRBJ2-3
TGCGCCAGCAGCCAAGGTATTAACTCGGGAGATACGCAGTATTTT
CASSQGINSGDTQYF
>NA|TRBD1|TRBV7-8|TRBJ1-1
TGTGCCAGCGGCCCCCGGACAGGGTACACTGAAGCTTTCTTT
CASGPRTGYTEAFF
>once|NA|TRBV6-1|TRBJ1-3
TGTGCCAGCAGTGTAAGGGAGGGCTCTGGAAACACCATATATTTT
CASSVREGSGNTIYF
>once|TRBD1|TRBV11-1|TRBJ1-4
TGTGCCAGCGGGGAACAGGGGGCGATGGGTGAAAAACTGTTTTTT
CASGEQGAMGEKLFF
>once|NA|TRBV5-4|TRBJ2-3
TGTGCCAGCAGCTTGGCCATCGGACGCGCAGATACGCAGTATTTT
CASSLAIGRADTQYF
>few|NA|TRBV6-6|TRBJ2-1
TGTGCCAGCAGTTACTTCAATTACAATGAGCAGTTCTTC
CASSYFNYNEQFF
>NA|NA|TRBV4-1|TRBJ1-3
TGCGCCAGCAGCCAAGACCGGGACACTAGAAACACCATATATTTT
CASSQDRDTRNTIYF
>NA|TRBD1|TRBV5-6|TRBJ2-7
TGTGCCAGCAGCTCCGACAGGGAAGGTCCCTACGAGCAGTACTTC
CASSSDREGPYEQYF
>NA|NA|TRBV5-6|TRBJ1-3
TGTGCCAGCAGCTTGAACAGGGCTCATAGAGGAAACACCATATATTTT
CASSLNRAHRGNTIYF
>NA|TRBD2|TRBV15|TRBJ2-1
TGTGCCACCAGCAGATCGATTAGCGGGGGGAACTCCTACAATGAGCAGTTCTTC
CATSRSISGGNSYNEQFF
>once|NA|TRBV30|TRBJ1-2
TGTGCCTGGAGTGGTGACAGCTATGGCTACACCTTC
CAWSGDSYGYTF
>NA|TRBD1|TRBV5-4|TRBJ2-1
TGTGCCAGCAGCTGGACCAGACAGGGGTATGAGCAGTTCTTC
CASSWTRQGYEQFF
>NA|NA|TRBV5-1|TRBJ2-5
TGCGCCAGCAGCTCTTTAGACGGGGGAGAGACCCAGTACTTC
CASSSLDGGETQYF
>NA|NA|TRBV18|TRBJ1-2
TGTGCCAGCTCAGAATATACAGTAATAACTTACCCTAACTATGGCTACACCTTC
CASSEYTVITYPNYGYTF
>NA|TRBD2|TRBV28|TRBJ2-5
TGTGCCTCCTGGGGAGGGTTGGAGACCCAGTACTTC
CASWGGLETQYF